The 7 T cell receptor beta chains given below trace back to one sample, sequenced in a study of beta chain features in type 1 diabetes. The whole isolated RNA underwent reverse transcription, so sequencing captured expressed TCRB transcripts. The repertoire was sequenced with immunoSEQ multiplex PCR; TCRdb's copy has only in-frame clones and lacks some. The repertoire holds roughly 350,000 clones, with 8% to 13% as singletons. The sequencing input was naive CD4+ T cells from blood. The receptors come from a woman in her thirties in good health.

This clone was recorded once. The rearrangement links TRBV2 to TRBJ1-1; TRBD1 aligns across 8 bases. The germline CDR1 and CDR2 sequences are SNHLY and FYNNEI. This CDR3 has 16 residues. V lost 6 bases to trimming and J lost 0 bases; unmatched junction nucleotides: 9. CDR3 nucleotides: TGTGCCAGCAGAAACCCTGGGACAGGTATGAACACTGAAGCTTTCTTT. Its protein is CASRNPGTGMNTEAFF.

This sequence joins TRBV18 and TRBJ2-2; D is perhaps TRBD1 (7 bases). Germline V gene sequence: CDR1 KGHSH, CDR2 LQKENI. Trimming left V 3 bases short and J 5 bases short, with 16 bases between. CDR3 size: 16 residues. The CDR3 is CASSPGQLGGTGELFF. CDR3 in DNA: TGTGCCAGCTCACCGGGACAGCTCGGGGGTACCGGGGAGCTGTTTTTT.

This clone was counted a few times. The rearrangement uses TRBV4-2 and TRBJ2-2; the D gene is possibly TRBD1 (6 bases). The CDR3 loop spans 15 amino acids. Looked up from germline, CDR1 is LGHNA and CDR2 is YNFKEQ. Trimming left V 1 base short and J 6 bases short, with 12 bases between. The CDR3 spells CASSQVPGVAGELFF. The CDR3 nucleotides are TGTGCCAGCAGCCAAGTCCCAGGGGTGGCCGGGGAGCTGTTTTTT.

The chain employs TRBV28 and TRBJ2-1; a possible D gene is TRBD1 (7 bases). The CDR3 loop spans 16 amino acids. Germline lookup yields CDR1 MDHEN and CDR2 SYDVKM. Trimming took 6 bases from V and 1 from J, leaving 16 bases between them. Written as DNA, the CDR3 is TGTGCCAGCAGAAGTACAGGGGCGGGGTCCTACAATGAGCAGTTCTTC. Encoded protein: CASRSTGAGSYNEQFF.

This clone was recorded a few times. V gene TRBV7-9 combines with J gene TRBJ1-2, with 8 bases aligning to TRBD1. The germline V gene has CDR1 SEHNR and CDR2 FQNEAQ (reference sequence). After removal of 2 bases from V and 6 bases from J, the junction contained 5 bases not matched to a gene. This CDR3 has 14 residues. CDR3 loop: CASSLSTGAHGYTF. CDR3 nucleotides: TGTGCCAGCAGCTTATCGACAGGGGCCCATGGCTACACCTTC.

This clone appeared a few times. The chain has TRBV7-2 and TRBJ1-3; 7 bases match TRBD1. V was pared by 7 bases and J by 0 bases, with 3 bases of the junction left unmatched. Germline assignment: CDR1 SGHTA and CDR2 FQGNSA. The CDR3 covers 14 residues. Written as DNA, the CDR3 is TGTGCCAGCACCCGGGACAGCTCTGGAAACACCATATATTTT. It encodes CASTRDSSGNTIYF.

This clone was detected only a few times. The chain is built from TRBV29-1 and TRBJ2-3; 7 bases line up with TRBD2. Trimming took 4 bases from V and 2 from J; bases not matched to a gene: 3. Per germline, CDR1 SQVTM and CDR2 ANQGSEA. This CDR3 contains 13 residues. The CDR3 reads CSVGLAVTDTQYF. CDR3 DNA sequence: TGCAGCGTTGGACTAGCAGTCACAGATACGCAGTATTTT.